Listed below are T cell receptor beta chains from one sample, sequenced in a study of CD8 T cells in ankylosing spondylitis. MiXCR, run by TCRdb on the 5' RACE reads, gives a single entry per CDR3 protein. The sample includes under 850,000 distinct CDR3 sequences, 19% of them seen just once. The sequencing input was blood, either unsorted or a sorted T cell fraction (not recorded which). The receptors stem from a male donor with ankylosing spondylitis. The CDR3 runs from the conserved cysteine through the conserved F or W. D genes are given only for firm matches. The size of a clone is reported for some rows only, either as once, few or many, or as a class for expanded clones.

NA	TRBV15	TRBJ1-5	few	CATSRVGQANQPQHF	TGTGCCACCAGCAGAGTAGGGCAGGCCAATCAGCCCCAGCATTTT
NA	TRBV3-1	TRBJ1-2	NA	CASSQERRLGYTF	TGTGCCAGCAGCCAAGAAAGAAGGCTAGGCTACACCTTC
NA	TRBV20-1	TRBJ2-3	NA	CSATIDPYGADTQYF	TGCAGTGCTACCATTGACCCCTACGGGGCAGATACGCAGTATTTT
NA	TRBV4-1	TRBJ2-2	once	CASSFEQFSYTGELFF	TGCGCCAGCAGCTTCGAACAGTTTTCGTACACCGGGGAGCTGTTTTTT
NA	TRBV5-6	TRBJ2-1	NA	CASTTASYNEQFF	TGTGCCAGCACGACAGCATCCTACAATGAGCAGTTCTTC
TRBD1	TRBV6-1	TRBJ1-4	NA	CASRTDRGGNEKLFF	TGTGCCAGCAGGACGGACAGGGGCGGTAATGAAAAACTGTTTTTT
TRBD1	TRBV4-2	TRBJ2-7	many	CASSQGTGVYEQYF	TGTGCCAGCAGCCAAGGGACAGGGGTGTACGAGCAGTACTTC
NA	TRBV24-1	TRBJ2-3	few	CATSDSSFPDTQYF	TGTGCCACCAGTGACTCCAGCTTTCCAGATACGCAGTATTTT
NA	TRBV12-3/TRBV12-4	TRBJ2-2	few	CASGNRDPGSGELFF	TGTGCCAGCGGCAACCGGGATCCCGGGAGCGGGGAGCTGTTTTTT
TRBD1	TRBV12-3/TRBV12-4	TRBJ1-2	NA	CASSPGQHGYTF	TGTGCCAGCAGCCCGGGACAGCATGGCTACACCTTC
NA	TRBV6-5	TRBJ2-7	few	CASGVWAEQYF	TGTGCCAGCGGGGTCTGGGCCGAGCAGTACTTC
NA	TRBV10-3	TRBJ1-1	NA	CAIRSAGAPEAFF	TGTGCCATCAGAAGTGCGGGGGCGCCTGAAGCTTTCTTT
TRBD1	TRBV4-1	TRBJ1-5	NA	CASSRGQNEQPQHF	TGCGCCAGCAGCCGGGGACAGAATGAGCAGCCCCAGCATTTT
NA	TRBV10-3	TRBJ1-1	few	CAISDWVANTEAFF	TGTGCCATCAGTGACTGGGTGGCGAACACTGAAGCTTTCTTT
NA	TRBV4-2	TRBJ1-4	many	CASSQERFGEKLFF	TGTGCCAGCAGCCAAGAGCGGTTCGGGGAAAAACTGTTTTTT
NA	TRBV7-8	TRBJ1-1	many	CASTPGGRGAFF	TGTGCCAGCACCCCCGGAGGCCGAGGCGCTTTCTTT
NA	TRBV4-3	TRBJ2-1	NA	CASSQVPKGPSSYNEQFF	TGCGCCAGCAGCCAAGTTCCCAAGGGTCCGAGCTCCTACAATGAGCAGTTCTTC
TRBD1	TRBV7-3	TRBJ1-2	NA	CASSLRRTGQGGYTF	TGTGCCAGCAGCTTAAGAAGGACAGGGCAGGGTGGCTACACCTTC
NA	TRBV4-3	TRBJ2-3	NA	CASSQVARLYTDTQYF	TGCGCCAGCAGCCAAGTCGCGCGACTCTACACAGATACGCAGTATTTT
NA	TRBV29-1	TRBJ1-1	NA	CSVEDMGQDTEAFF	TGCAGCGTTGAAGATATGGGGCAGGACACTGAAGCTTTCTTT
TRBD1	TRBV12-3/TRBV12-4	TRBJ1-2	NA	CASSPGGTGRGYTF	TGTGCCAGCAGCCCCGGCGGGACAGGGCGGGGCTACACCTTC
NA	TRBV2	TRBJ2-1	NA	CASIEGWNEQFF	TGTGCCAGCATCGAGGGTTGGAATGAGCAGTTCTTC
NA	TRBV15	TRBJ1-1	few	CATSRDLANTEAFF	TGTGCCACCAGCAGAGATCTGGCGAACACTGAAGCTTTCTTT
NA	TRBV6-1	TRBJ1-6	NA	CASSEGSASYNSPLHF	TGTGCCAGCAGTGAAGGCAGTGCGTCCTATAATTCACCCCTCCACTTT
NA	TRBV20-1	TRBJ1-3	NA	CSARPSGVTRNTIYF	TGCAGTGCTAGACCCTCAGGAGTAACGAGAAACACCATATATTTT
NA	TRBV29-1	TRBJ1-2	few	CSVEQGWGGYTF	TGCAGCGTTGAACAGGGATGGGGTGGCTACACCTTC
NA	TRBV6-1	TRBJ2-1	NA	CASRRWGSFDEQFF	TGTGCCAGCCGCCGTTGGGGTAGTTTCGATGAGCAGTTCTTC
NA	TRBV3-1	TRBJ2-2	few	CASSQVLITGFGELFF	TGTGCCAGCAGCCAAGTTTTGATTACTGGCTTCGGGGAGCTGTTTTTT
TRBD2	TRBV11-2	TRBJ2-4	few	CASSLNPVLAGAQKNIQYF	TGTGCCAGCAGCTTAAATCCCGTACTAGCGGGGGCCCAGAAAAACATTCAGTACTTC
NA	TRBV29-1	TRBJ2-3	NA	CSVAVQKDTQYF	TGCAGCGTTGCCGTCCAAAAAGATACGCAGTATTTT
TRBD2	TRBV27	TRBJ2-3	NA	CASSSFSGSSSTDTQYF	TGTGCCAGCAGTTCCTTTAGCGGGAGCTCGAGCACAGATACGCAGTATTTT
TRBD1	TRBV2	TRBJ1-5	NA	CASSRTGGIDQPQHF	TGTGCCAGCAGTAGAACAGGGGGCATTGATCAGCCCCAGCATTTT